These 13 T cell receptor beta chains originate from one sample sequenced in a study of read filtering for tumor transcriptome and immune sequencing. The library was built from about 400 ng RNA with molecular barcoded adaptors for alpha/delta and beta/gamma chains. TCRdb used MiXCR to reprocess the reads, holding one entry per CDR3 protein. The sample yields around 35,000 distinct CDR3 sequences, approximately 14% seen once. Material: a population of CD138-negative cells sorted from bone marrow. The source of these receptors is a donor older than 35 with multiple myeloma.

This clonotype showed up many times. V gene TRBV10-3 combines with J gene TRBJ1-1, with TRBD1 identical over 7 bases. The CDR3 totals 16 residues. Trimming removed 0 bases from V and 8 bases from J; junction bases left unmatched: 12. Germline V gene data show CDR1 as ENHRY and CDR2 as SYGVKD. CDR3 in DNA: TGTGCCATCAGTGAGTCCCGGGGGCAGACAGGGCGAGAAGCTTTCTTT. Protein sequence: CAISESRGQTGREAFF.

This clonotype occurred many times. The chain has TRBV5-1 and TRBJ2-5; D unclear. The CDR3 length is 13 residues. CDR1 is SGHRS, CDR2 YFSETQ, per germline. The V end was cut by 2 bases, the J end by 5 bases, with 10 bases between. Here the CDR3 DNA reads TGCGCCAGCAGCTTTTTAGCATCTGAGACCCAGTACTTC. Its translation: CASSFLASETQYF. The full variable domain, in which reference TRBV5-1 and TRBJ2-5 provide the parts outside the CDR3, is KAGVTQTPRYLIKTRGQQVTLSCSPISGHRSVSWYQQTPGQGLQFLFEYFSETQRNKGNFPGRFSGRQFSNSRSEMNVSTLELGDSALYLCASSFLASETQYFGPGTRLLVL.

This clonotype was picked up many times. J is TRBJ2-7 and V is TRBV29-1; 13 bases fit TRBD2. After removal of 6 bases from V and 2 bases from J, the junction contained 13 bases not matched to a gene. The CDR3 totals 17 residues. The germline CDR1 and CDR2 sequences are SQVTM and ANQGSEA. The CDR3 here is CSVKRTSGSTGTYEQYF. The CDR3 DNA reads as TGCAGCGTAAAAAGGACTAGCGGGAGTACGGGCACCTACGAGCAGTACTTC.

In its sample, this clonotype was seen many times. The J gene is TRBJ1-4, the V gene TRBV5-6, with D perhaps TRBD1 (5 bases). This CDR3 has 14 amino acids. Germline V gene lookup returns CDR1 SGHDT and CDR2 YYEEEE. The ends were cut back, 3 bases at V and 6 bases at J, with 12 bases in the middle. CDR3 DNA sequence: TGTGCCAGCAGCTCGGGACTCTGGGATGAAAAACTGTTTTTT. Translation: CASSSGLWDEKLFF.

This clonotype was picked up many times. The chain has TRBV20-1 and TRBJ2-1; 11 bases fit TRBD2. Germline V CDR1 and CDR2: DFQATT, SNEGSKA (reference sequence). This CDR3 has 17 amino acids. V shed 5 bases, J shed 6 bases, and the junction held 15 bases outside the gene matches. CDR3 sequence reads: CSAGGTSGSSVGNEQFF. In nucleotides, the CDR3 is TGCAGTGCTGGAGGGACTAGCGGTAGCTCGGTTGGCAATGAGCAGTTCTTC.

This clonotype has just a few counts. The genes are TRBV2 and TRBJ2-1; TRBD1 aligns across 8 bases. V dropped 6 bases and J dropped 2; count of bases not matched to a gene: 6. CDR1 SNHLY and CDR2 FYNNEI come from the germline V gene. The CDR3 runs 15 residues. The CDR3 nucleotides read TGTGCCAGCAGGAAGACAGGGGAGACCTACAATGAGCAGTTCTTC. Translated: CASRKTGETYNEQFF.

This clonotype has at least ten counts. J is TRBJ2-1 and V is TRBV10-1, with 7 positions matching TRBD1. Per the germline V gene, CDR1 is WNHNN and CDR2 is SYGVQD (reference sequence). V was clipped by 0 bases and J by 10 bases; unmatched bases: 9. This CDR3 contains 15 residues. In nucleotides, the CDR3 is TGCGCCAGCAGTGAGTCGGACAGGCGCCCCGCCGAGCAGTTCTTC. Amino acids: CASSESDRRPAEQFF.

Concerning this clonotype: Germline and junction disagree at one end, which may indicate a read error. This chain joins TRBV27 and TRBJ2-1; 12 nucleotides align to TRBD2. The CDR3 is made up of 17 amino acids. Looked up from germline, CDR1 is MNHEY and CDR2 is SMNVEV (reference sequence). CDR3 sequence reads: CASSRTSSTSGSHEQFF. The CDR3 DNA reads TGCGCCAGCAGCCGCACCTCTTCGACTAGCGGGAGCCATGAGCAGTTCTTC.

The chain employs TRBV11-3 and TRBJ2-3; a weak D match, TRBD2 (6 bases). The CDR3 is 15 residues long. V was trimmed by 1 base and J by 3 bases, leaving 11 bases between them. CDR1 SGHNT and CDR2 YENEEA come from the germline V gene. CDR3 coding DNA: TGTGCCAGCAGCTTAGCGGGAGTGTTGACAGATACGCAGTATTTT. Translating gives CASSLAGVLTDTQYF.

J is TRBJ1-5 and V is TRBV6-2 or TRBV6-3; TRBD1 aligns across 9 bases. Germline lookup yields CDR1 MNHEY and CDR2 SVGEGT. The CDR3 consists of 16 residues. J was trimmed by 5 bases and V by 2 bases; bases with no gene match: 7. The DNA of the CDR3 is TGTGCCAGCAGTTACGGACCCGGACAGGGGCATCAGCCCCAGCATTTT. Protein product: CASSYGPGQGHQPQHF.

There are many counts of this clonotype. This chain joins TRBV27 and TRBJ2-1, with unresolved D. Deletions cut 1 base from V and 0 bases from J, with 4 bases between. The V gene's germline CDR1 is MNHEY and CDR2 SMNVEV (reference sequence). CDR3 size: 14 residues. CDR3 sequence (DNA): TGTGCCAGCAGTTTATTCAGCTCCTACAATGAGCAGTTCTTC. Protein product: CASSLFSSYNEQFF.

J is TRBJ2-7 and V is TRBV29-1; D is unresolved. V lost 3 bases and J lost 0, with 9 bases in between. This CDR3 region has 13 residues. CDR1 is SQVTM and CDR2 is ANQGSEA in the germline V gene. The CDR3 spells CSVDSIDSYEQYF. CDR3 DNA sequence: TGCAGCGTTGATTCAATTGACTCCTACGAGCAGTACTTC.

This clonotype was counted many times. The V gene is TRBV5-4, the J gene TRBJ2-1, with a tentative D call TRBD1 (6 bases). The germline CDR1 and CDR2 sequences are SGHNT and YYREEE (reference sequence). Deletions cut 2 bases from V and 5 bases from J, with 11 bases between. There are 14 residues in the CDR3. CDR3 DNA sequence: TGTGCCAGCAGCTTCGACAGGCGGGACAATGAGCAGTTCTTC. Its translation is CASSFDRRDNEQFF.